Each of the 30 T cell receptor beta chains below was sequenced from the same sample in a study of shared clonotypes between healthy human individuals. Clones were read by immunoSEQ multiplex PCR, and TCRdb kept only the in-frame ones, dropping some. The table records about 380,000 clones, around 96% of them present only once. Source material: memory CD8+ T cells sorted from blood. Subset in this sample: CD45RO+ cells pooled with CCR7-negative TemRA cells. The receptors derive from a man aged 25 to 45 in good health.

The V gene is TRBV6-5, the J gene TRBJ2-1; a weak D match, TRBD1 (5 bases). The length of the CDR3 is 13 residues. Trimming left V 5 bases short and J 5 bases short, with 10 bases between. Germline CDR1 and CDR2: MNHEY and SVGAGI. CDR3 bases: TGTGCCAGCAGTCCTGCAGGGCACAATGAGCAGTTCTTC. Amino acid sequence: CASSPAGHNEQFF.

CDR3: CASSFSTDTQYF. CDR3 DNA: TGTGCCAGCTCATTCAGCACAGATACGCAGTATTTT. V and J are TRBV18 and TRBJ2-3; D gene unclear. CDR1 and CDR2 from the germline V gene are KGHSH and LQKENI. Trimming removed 5 bases at V and 0 bases at J, with 3 bases between. This CDR3 is built from 12 residues.

This chain uses TRBV5-1 with TRBJ1-3; 7 positions match TRBD1. There are 15 residues in the CDR3. Trimming at V came to 4 bases and at J to 0 bases, leaving 4 bases not matched to a gene. CDR1 SGHRS and CDR2 YFSETQ come from the germline V gene. CDR3 sequence (DNA): TGCGCCAGCAGCCCCCGACAGGGCTCTGGAAACACCATATATTTT. Protein sequence: CASSPRQGSGNTIYF.

This sequence joins TRBV27 and TRBJ1-5; D ambiguous. Germline V lookup: CDR1 MNHEY, CDR2 SMNVEV (reference sequence). V lost 6 bases and J lost 3, with 12 bases in between. There are 14 residues in the CDR3. This CDR3 reads CASRAGPFNQPQHF. CDR3 sequence (DNA): TGTGCCAGCAGAGCTGGCCCGTTCAATCAGCCCCAGCATTTT.

The V and J genes are TRBV27 and TRBJ1-1, with D perhaps TRBD1 (5 bases). Germline CDR1 MNHEY, CDR2 SMNVEV (reference sequence). The V and J ends lost 3 bases and 5 bases respectively, with 16 bases between them. The CDR3 is 15 amino acids. The CDR3 here is CASSLTGGAFTEAFF. In DNA, the CDR3 is TGTGCCAGCAGTTTGACGGGGGGAGCCTTTACTGAAGCTTTCTTT.

The genes are TRBV10-1 and TRBJ2-1, with D perhaps matching TRBD2 (6 bases). CDR1 is WNHNN and CDR2 is SYGVQD in the germline V gene (reference sequence). Trimming removed 3 bases from V and 6 bases from J, with 15 bases in between. CDR3 length: 15 amino acids. CDR3 amino acids: CASSDPRSGLNEQFF. The CDR3 DNA is TGCGCCAGCAGTGACCCGCGGAGCGGGCTCAATGAGCAGTTCTTC.

This chain joins TRBV30 and TRBJ2-1, with a tentative D call TRBD1 (5 bases). This CDR3 contains 11 residues. V lost 5 bases to trimming and J lost 9 bases, with 11 bases between them. Germline V gene lookup returns CDR1 GTSNPN and CDR2 SVGIG (reference sequence). CDR3 sequence: CAWARVGEQFF. In DNA, the CDR3 is TGTGCCTGGGCCAGGGTCGGTGAGCAGTTCTTC.

For the CDR3, the DNA is TGTGCCAGCAGTGAACAAGGCACTGAAGCTTTCTTT. Translation gives CASSEQGTEAFF. J is TRBJ1-1 and V is TRBV25-1; D is unclear. With 2 bases removed from V and 4 bases from J, the gap between germline ends came to 5 bases. This CDR3 contains 12 residues. CDR1 and CDR2 (germline): MGHDK, SYGVNS. Full variable domain (rest looked up from reference TRBV25-1 and TRBJ1-1): EADIYQTPRYLVIGTGKKITLECSQTMGHDKMYWYQQDPGMELHLIHYSYGVNSTEKGDLSSESTVSRIRTEHFPLTLESARPSHTSQYLCASSEQGTEAFFGQGTRLTVV.

The chain carries TRBV7-9 and TRBJ2-7; D perhaps matches TRBD2 (6 bases). Trimming stripped 1 base from V and 2 bases from J, with 12 bases between. Germline V gives CDR1 SEHNR, CDR2 FQNEAQ (reference sequence). This CDR3 comprises 15 residues. CDR3 nucleotide sequence: TGTGCCAGCAGCTTAGTCGCGGGAACAACCTACGAGCAGTACTTC. Protein: CASSLVAGTTYEQYF.

This rearrangement joins TRBV4-2 to TRBJ1-1, with TRBD1 matching over 7 bases. The CDR3 length is 14 residues. Trimming cost V 3 bases and J 1 base; bases outside gene matches: 2. Germline assignment: CDR1 LGHNA and CDR2 YNFKEQ. CDR3 in DNA: TGTGCCAGCAGCCAGGGACAGCCGAACACTGAAGCTTTCTTT. It specifies CASSQGQPNTEAFF.

The chain recombines TRBV16 with TRBJ2-3; D gene ambiguous. Trimming left V 4 bases short and J 7 bases short, with 12 bases between. This CDR3 is built from 13 residues. The V gene's germline CDR1 is KGHSY and CDR2 FQNENV. CDR3 sequence reads: CASSPLVGNTQYF. CDR3 DNA: TGTGCCAGCAGCCCTCTTGTAGGAAATACGCAGTATTTT.

The rearrangement joins TRBV9 to TRBJ1-1; D remains unclear. Trimming shortened V by 3 bases and J by 0 bases, and 9 bases separated the two germline ends. Germline V lookup: CDR1 SGDLS, CDR2 YYNGEE. This CDR3 is built from 14 residues. CDR3 bases: TGTGCCAGCAGCGCCGATTGGCTGAACACTGAAGCTTTCTTT. This codes for CASSADWLNTEAFF.

A word on this clone: Other DNA sequences from this sample encode an identical CDR3 as well. The chain combines TRBV2 with TRBJ2-7, with D possibly being TRBD2 (6 bases). V gave up 3 bases and J gave up 0 bases, with 6 bases separating them. This CDR3 spans 13 amino acids. CDR1 SNHLY and CDR2 FYNNEI come from the germline V gene. The DNA for the CDR3 is TGTGCCAGCAGTGAGGGGGGCTCCTACGAGCAGTACTTC. Its protein is CASSEGGSYEQYF.

The chain employs TRBV5-1 and TRBJ1-5; TRBD1 is a possible D gene (5 bases). The CDR3 has 15 amino acids. CDR1 and CDR2 (germline): SGHRS, YFSETQ. V lost 1 base and J 0 bases, leaving 8 bases between the germline ends. For the CDR3, the DNA is TGCGCCAGCAGCTTGCAGGGCGGTAGCAATCAGCCCCAGCATTTT. The encoded protein is CASSLQGGSNQPQHF. Full variable domain (remainder filled in from reference TRBV5-1 and TRBJ1-5): KAGVTQTPRYLIKTRGQQVTLSCSPISGHRSVSWYQQTPGQGLQFLFEYFSETQRNKGNFPGRFSGRQFSNSRSEMNVSTLELGDSALYLCASSLQGGSNQPQHFGDGTRLSIL.

CDR3 loop: CASSLDRANIQYF. In DNA form, the CDR3 reads TGTGCCAGCAGCCTTGACAGGGCGAACATTCAGTACTTC. The V call is TRBV6-1, the J call TRBJ2-4, with 7 nucleotides matching TRBD1. Per the germline V gene, CDR1 is MNHNS and CDR2 is SASEGT. The CDR3 length is 13 residues. The ends lost 6 bases at V and 7 bases at J; junction bases unmatched: 6.

The genes are TRBV5-1 and TRBJ2-5, with no clear D. The CDR3 has 11 residues. With 4 bases removed from V and 6 bases from J, the gap between germline ends came to 7 bases. Germline V gene data show CDR1 as SGHRS and CDR2 as YFSETQ. In DNA form, the CDR3 reads TGCGCCAGCAGCCTAGGAAAGACCCAGTACTTC. Amino acids: CASSLGKTQYF.

The V and J genes are TRBV6-5 and TRBJ1-1; D call uncertain. CDR1 is MNHEY, CDR2 SVGAGI, per germline. The CDR3 consists of 11 residues. Trimming left V 4 bases short and J 4 bases short, with 4 bases between. CDR3: CASSSSTEAFF. The DNA for the CDR3 is TGTGCCAGCAGTTCCAGCACTGAAGCTTTCTTT.

This clone was seen once. The V and J genes are TRBV5-6 and TRBJ2-7, with D perhaps TRBD1 (5 bases). CDR1 SGHDT and CDR2 YYEEEE come from the germline V gene. This CDR3 spans 14 amino acids. The V gene lost 0 bases and the J gene lost 5 bases, with 12 bases spanning the gap. CDR3 nucleotide sequence: TGTGCCAGCAGCTTGGCCGGTCAGGGCGACGAGCAGTACTTC. This encodes CASSLAGQGDEQYF.

The J gene is TRBJ2-7, the V gene TRBV2; TRBD1 aligns across 7 bases. V gave up 8 bases and J gave up 2 bases; unmatched junction bases: 6. The CDR3 contains 13 residues. Germline CDR1 reads SNHLY; CDR2 reads FYNNEI. For the CDR3, the DNA is TGTGCCAGCCTTGGACAGGCCACCTACGAGCAGTACTTC. Translated, it gives CASLGQATYEQYF.

The chain has TRBV5-8 and TRBJ2-1; D perhaps matches TRBD2 (6 bases). Trimming took 0 bases from V and 0 from J, leaving 16 bases between them. Germline assignment: CDR1 SGHTS and CDR2 YDEGEE. The CDR3 totals 18 residues. The CDR3 region is CASSLDLLTGDSYNEQFF. The DNA of the CDR3 is TGTGCCAGCAGCTTGGATCTTCTGACGGGAGACTCCTACAATGAGCAGTTCTTC.

The gene calls are TRBV10-3 and TRBJ2-1; 9 nucleotides align to TRBD2. The J segment lost 5 bases and the V segment lost 10 bases, leaving 9 bases of the junction unmatched. Germline-derived CDR1 and CDR2 are ENHRY and SYGVKD. The CDR3 length is 14 residues. CDR3 sequence: CATRLAEYNNEQFF. The CDR3, as DNA: TGTGCCACCCGACTAGCGGAGTACAACAATGAGCAGTTCTTC.

This clone has at least ten counts. Other DNA sequences of this sample code for an identical CDR3. V gene TRBV28 combines with J gene TRBJ1-1; D uncertain. Per germline, CDR1 MDHEN and CDR2 SYDVKM. This CDR3 region has 12 residues. Trimming cost V 2 bases and J 1 base, with 2 bases left between them. CDR3 protein: CASSLQNTEAFF. In DNA, the CDR3 is TGTGCCAGCAGTTTACAGAACACTGAAGCTTTCTTT. The variable domain in full, completed from reference TRBV28 and TRBJ1-1, reads DVKVTQSSRYLVKRTGEKVFLECVQDMDHENMFWYRQDPGLGLRLIYFSYDVKMKEKGDIPEGYSVSREKKERFSLILESASTNQTSMYLCASSLQNTEAFFGQGTRLTVV.

The J gene is TRBJ2-7, the V gene TRBV30; the D is unclear. Germline V gives CDR1 GTSNPN, CDR2 SVGIG (reference sequence). Between the trimmed V and J ends, which lost 5 bases and 3 bases, there was a span of 2 bases. This CDR3 is 9 amino acids long. The CDR3 reads CAWLYEQYF. CDR3 nucleotide sequence: TGTGCCTGGCTCTACGAGCAGTACTTC.

This clone occurred once. V usage is TRBV4-1 and J usage is TRBJ2-1; 7 bases agree with TRBD2. Germline-derived CDR1 and CDR2 are MGHRA and YSYEKL. The V and J ends lost 5 bases and 8 bases, in that order; junction bases with no gene match: 24. This CDR3 spans 19 amino acids. CDR3 DNA sequence: TGCGCCAGCAGCAGCCGGTTTGGTAGCGGGTTCGGAGGTCTCCATGAGCAGTTCTTC. Residues: CASSSRFGSGFGGLHEQFF.

This rearrangement joins TRBV21-1 to TRBJ2-7. TRBV21-1 counts as a pseudogene. The CDR3 covers 14 residues. The CDR3 region has the DNA TGTGCCAGCAGCAGCGACCGGGGTAACCTCGGGGCGTACTTC. Translated: CASSSDRGNLGAYF.

The chain employs TRBV27 and TRBJ2-2; D possibly matches TRBD1 or TRBD2 (5 bases each). This CDR3 is built from 15 residues. V was shortened by 3 bases and J by 7 bases, with 15 bases between the two germline ends. Germline loops: CDR1 MNHEY, CDR2 SMNVEV (reference sequence). DNA of the CDR3: TGTGCCAGCAGTTTTCGGGGCCTATCAGGCGGGGAGCTGTTTTTT. Translating it yields CASSFRGLSGGELFF.

CDR3 DNA sequence: TGTGCCTGGTCCACTAGCGGCTCCTACAATGAGCAGTTCTTC. It translates to CAWSTSGSYNEQFF. The genes are TRBV30 and TRBJ2-1; 8 nucleotides align to TRBD2. The ends lost 5 bases at V and 0 bases at J; junction bases unmatched: 3. CDR3 size: 14 residues. The germline V gene has CDR1 GTSNPN and CDR2 SVGIG (reference sequence).

V usage is TRBV7-9 and J usage is TRBJ2-3; 12 bases line up with TRBD2. The CDR3 extends over 14 amino acids. CDR1 SEHNR and CDR2 FQNEAQ come from the germline V gene (reference sequence). Trimming took 4 bases from V and 5 from J; bases not matched to a gene: 1. CDR3: CASSSLAGGDTQYF. The CDR3 coding sequence is TGTGCCAGCAGCTCACTAGCGGGAGGAGATACGCAGTATTTT.

The chain employs TRBV6-5 and TRBJ2-7; D gene uncertain. This CDR3 spans 14 amino acids. Germline lookup yields CDR1 MNHEY and CDR2 SVGAGI. The V gene lost 7 bases and the J gene lost 2 bases, with 15 bases spanning the gap. This chain's CDR3 is CASKPGPAPYEQYF. The CDR3 DNA reads TGTGCCAGCAAACCGGGCCCTGCGCCCTACGAGCAGTACTTC.

This sequence joins TRBV5-6 and TRBJ1-2; a weak D match, TRBD1 (6 bases). This CDR3 is 15 amino acids long. The V and J ends lost 5 bases and 4 bases respectively, with 18 bases between them. Germline lookup yields CDR1 SGHDT and CDR2 YYEEEE. This chain's CDR3 is CASSLRTASSYGYTF. The CDR3 nucleotides read TGTGCCAGCAGTTTGAGGACAGCCTCGAGCTATGGCTACACCTTC.